Listed here are 27 T cell receptor beta chains from one sample, sequenced in a study of chemoradiotherapy in HPV16-positive cancers. Produced via immunoSEQ multiplex PCR; TCRdb's table is partial and in-frame only. The data contain more than 15,000 clones, 79% of them seen just once; the ten biggest clones take up 9.5% to 12%. This specimen was taken from a patient who underwent chemoradiotherapy. The source of these receptors is a human donor with HPV-associated anogenital cancer.

The chain links TRBV11-2 to TRBJ2-3; D gene ambiguous. V was pared by 5 bases and J by 5 bases, with 8 bases between. CDR3 length equals 12 residues. CDR1 and CDR2 (germline): SGHAT, FQNNGV. The CDR3 region is CASSQEGDTQYF. The CDR3 DNA sequence: TGTGCCAGCAGCCAGGAAGGAGATACGCAGTATTTT.

J is TRBJ1-3 and V is TRBV7-3; 10 bases fit TRBD1. J gave up 4 bases and V 3 bases, and 9 bases lay outside the gene matches. The CDR3 sequence is 17 residues long. Germline V gives CDR1 SGHTA, CDR2 FQGTGA. CDR3 sequence reads: CASSLVGQGRRGNTIYF. The CDR3, as DNA: TGTGCCAGCAGCTTGGTGGGACAGGGGCGTCGAGGAAACACCATATATTTT.

V is TRBV6-6 and J is TRBJ2-5; the D is unclear. Germline CDR1 MNHNY, CDR2 SVGAGI (reference sequence). Trimming removed 6 bases at V and 1 base at J, with 3 bases between. The CDR3 is made up of 11 amino acids. The CDR3 DNA reads as TGTGCCAGCAGACTCCAAGAGACCCAGTACTTC. Residues: CASRLQETQYF.

In its sample, this clone was seen a few times. The chain carries TRBV9 and TRBJ1-1, with 7 positions matching TRBD1. This CDR3 comprises 14 residues. Germline CDR1 reads SGDLS; CDR2 reads YYNGEE. The trim removed 1 base at V and 3 bases at J, leaving 3 bases unmatched. The CDR3 nucleotides are TGTGCCAGCAGCGTATCGGGACAGCACACTGAAGCTTTCTTT. Protein product: CASSVSGQHTEAFF. The full variable domain, completed using reference TRBV9 and TRBJ1-1, is DSGVTQTPKHLITATGQRVTLRCSPRSGDLSVYWYQQSLDQGLQFLIQYYNGEERAKGNILERFSAQQFPDLHSELNLSSLELGDSALYFCASSVSGQHTEAFFGQGTRLTVV.

The V and J genes are TRBV18 and TRBJ2-7; 7 bases agree with TRBD1. Looked up from germline, CDR1 is KGHSH and CDR2 is LQKENI. The length of the CDR3 is 16 residues. The ends lost 1 base at V and 0 bases at J; junction bases unmatched: 6. CDR3 residues: CASSPRQGESSYEQYF. The CDR3 coding sequence is TGTGCCAGCTCACCACGGCAGGGGGAGTCCTCCTACGAGCAGTACTTC.

The rearrangement uses TRBV10-3 and TRBJ2-7; 8 bases map to TRBD2. From germline, CDR1 is ENHRY and CDR2 SYGVKD. CDR3 length equals 15 residues. Germline trimming cut 5 bases from V and 5 bases from J; bases unmatched to any gene: 11. DNA for the CDR3: TGTGCCATCAGTCGGGGGGGGGAGGGTCGAAACGAGCAGTACTTC. Its protein is CAISRGGEGRNEQYF.

This chain uses TRBV4-3 with TRBJ1-4; no clear D gene. Germline V gives CDR1 LGHNA, CDR2 YSLEER. V dropped 4 bases and J dropped 4 bases, with 13 bases sitting between them. The CDR3 loop spans 15 amino acids. This chain's CDR3 is CASSRSQNSNEKLFF. The CDR3 DNA reads TGCGCCAGCAGCCGCTCACAGAACAGTAATGAAAAACTGTTTTTT.

This clone came up once. V gene TRBV6-6 combines with J gene TRBJ1-1; tentative D call: TRBD1 (6 bases). The CDR3 runs to 13 residues. Germline lookup yields CDR1 MNHNY and CDR2 SVGAGI (reference sequence). V lost 7 bases and J lost 1, with 10 bases in between. The CDR3 region has the DNA TGTGCCAGCATCGAACAGGGGAACACTGAAGCTTTCTTT. Protein: CASIEQGNTEAFF.

V gene TRBV28 combines with J gene TRBJ1-2; D remains ambiguous. Trimming shortened V by 2 bases and J by 4 bases, and 14 bases separated the two germline ends. Germline assignment: CDR1 MDHEN and CDR2 SYDVKM. This CDR3 contains 15 residues. CDR3 amino acids: CASSLAASSIYGYTF. The CDR3 region has the DNA TGTGCCAGCAGTTTAGCGGCCTCTTCAATCTATGGCTACACCTTC.

As regards this clone: The identical CDR3 is also encoded by other nucleotide sequences in the sample. The V and J genes are TRBV9 and TRBJ1-2; possibly TRBD1 for D (5 bases). Trimming cost V 3 bases and J 2 bases, with 17 bases left between them. The CDR3 sequence is 16 residues long. Germline lookup yields CDR1 SGDLS and CDR2 YYNGEE. Here the CDR3 DNA reads TGTGCCAGCAGCGCGGGACCGACGGTGACAAACTATGGCTACACCTTC. It translates to CASSAGPTVTNYGYTF.

The CDR3 sequence: CASSYPGLPTWDNSPLHF. CDR3 sequence (DNA): TGTGCCAGCAGTTATCCGGGACTGCCGACCTGGGATAATTCACCCCTCCACTTT. The chain is built from TRBV28 and TRBJ1-6; a possible D gene is TRBD1 (5 bases). The V end lost 4 bases, the J end lost 5 bases, and 21 bases lay between the germline ends. This CDR3 comprises 18 residues. Germline-derived CDR1 and CDR2 are MDHEN and SYDVKM.

The V and J genes are TRBV28 and TRBJ1-1; unclear D gene. The CDR3 length is 13 residues. Trimming took off 5 bases at V and 2 bases at J, with 9 bases between the two ends. Germline CDR1 reads MDHEN; CDR2 reads SYDVKM. CDR3 coding DNA: TGTGCCAGCAGTGAGGGTAGAAACACTGAAGCTTTCTTT. This sequence encodes CASSEGRNTEAFF.

CDR3 amino acids: CATQDVVFLDTQYF. CDR3 nucleotide sequence: TGTGCCACCCAGGATGTCGTTTTCTTAGATACGCAGTATTTT. This chain joins TRBV2 and TRBJ2-3; no clear D gene. The CDR3 sequence is 14 residues long. V gave up 10 bases and J gave up 5 bases, with 19 bases separating them. Germline assignment: CDR1 SNHLY and CDR2 FYNNEI.

The chain has TRBV6-6 and TRBJ2-1, with D possibly being TRBD2 (7 bases). This CDR3 region has 13 residues. CDR1 and CDR2 from the germline V gene are MNHNY and SVGAGI (reference sequence). The V end was cut by 6 bases, the J end by 7 bases, with 13 bases between. CDR3 region: CASSGGPYNEQFF. As DNA, the CDR3 is TGTGCCAGCAGCGGGGGGCCGTATAATGAGCAGTTCTTC.

The CDR3 loop reads CASSTSSRVDYGYTF. DNA of the CDR3: TGTGCCAGCAGCACATCCTCCCGGGTCGACTATGGCTACACCTTC. J is TRBJ1-2 and V is TRBV14; no clear D gene. The CDR3 consists of 15 residues. Looked up from germline, CDR1 is SGHDN and CDR2 is FVKESK. Deletions cut 5 bases from V and 3 bases from J, with 16 bases between.

This chain joins TRBV28 and TRBJ2-7; the D gene is possibly TRBD1 (7 bases). The CDR3 has 18 amino acids. Germline assignment: CDR1 MDHEN and CDR2 SYDVKM. V lost 6 bases and J lost 7, with 31 bases in between. CDR3 sequence reads: CASSRAGGYTSYAREQYF. CDR3 DNA: TGTGCCAGCAGCCGAGCAGGGGGGTACACGTCCTACGCTAGAGAGCAGTACTTC.

The J gene is TRBJ2-5, the V gene TRBV18, with 8 bases identical to TRBD2. The CDR3 has 15 amino acids. V was pared by 4 bases and J by 4 bases, with 8 bases of the junction left unmatched. Germline-derived CDR1 and CDR2 are KGHSH and LQKENI. CDR3 region: CASSLLGGAVETQYF. CDR3 coding DNA: TGTGCCAGCTCACTCCTCGGGGGGGCTGTAGAGACCCAGTACTTC.

V gene TRBV5-1 combines with J gene TRBJ2-2, with 7 bases that match TRBD2. Germline V gene sequence: CDR1 SGHRS, CDR2 YFSETQ. Germline trimming cut 4 bases from V and 6 bases from J; bases unmatched to any gene: 6. The CDR3 is 14 residues long. The CDR3 DNA follows: TGCGCCAGCAGCCCTATCGCGGGGGCCGGGGAGCTGTTTTTT. Encoded protein: CASSPIAGAGELFF.

The rearrangement links TRBV28 to TRBJ1-4, with a tentative D call TRBD1 (6 bases). Per the germline V gene, CDR1 is MDHEN and CDR2 is SYDVKM. This CDR3 comprises 15 residues. V was cut by 1 base and J by 5 bases, with 11 bases left in between. This CDR3 reads CASSLFRGGNEKLFF. CDR3 bases: TGTGCCAGCAGTTTATTCAGGGGAGGGAATGAAAAACTGTTTTTT.

This chain joins TRBV7-9 and TRBJ1-1, with 7 bases aligning to TRBD1. CDR1 SEHNR and CDR2 FQNEAQ come from the germline V gene (reference sequence). The CDR3 runs 13 residues. The V and J ends lost 2 bases and 7 bases, in that order; junction bases with no gene match: 4. The CDR3 region has the DNA TGTGCCAGCAGCTTACCGGGACAGCTTGAAGCTTTCTTT. Its translation: CASSLPGQLEAFF.

In DNA, the CDR3 is TGCAGTGCTAGGAGGATGGACGAGCAGTACTTC. Its protein is CSARRMDEQYF. V gene TRBV20-1 combines with J gene TRBJ2-7; no definite D call. The CDR3 spans 11 residues. With 3 bases removed from V and 5 bases from J, the gap between germline ends came to 8 bases. CDR1 and CDR2 (germline): DFQATT, SNEGSKA (reference sequence).

This rearrangement joins TRBV28 to TRBJ1-5; D is perhaps TRBD1 (6 bases). The germline V gene encodes CDR1 MDHEN and CDR2 SYDVKM. Between the trimmed V and J ends, which lost 3 bases and 4 bases, there was a span of 19 bases. The CDR3 totals 17 residues. The DNA of the CDR3 is TGTGCCAGCAGTTTCCTGAAACCGGGACATTTGAATCAGCCCCAGCATTTT. This translates into CASSFLKPGHLNQPQHF.

This chain connects TRBV28 to TRBJ2-7; TRBD1 is a possible D gene (5 bases). Trimming took 4 bases from V and 3 from J, leaving 16 bases between them. Looked up from germline, CDR1 is MDHEN and CDR2 is SYDVKM. The CDR3 covers 15 residues. This CDR3 is CASSSHPTDIYEQYF. CDR3 nucleotides: TGTGCCAGCAGTTCTCACCCGACAGATATCTACGAGCAGTACTTC.

Written as DNA, the CDR3 is TGTGCCAGCAGTTACTCGTCGATAAAAGAGACCCAGTACTTC. Translation gives CASSYSSIKETQYF. This chain links TRBV6-5 with TRBJ2-5; D is unresolved. V lost 0 bases and J 3 bases, leaving 8 bases between the germline ends. CDR3 length equals 14 residues. The germline V gene encodes CDR1 MNHEY and CDR2 SVGAGI.

The chain recombines TRBV5-1 with TRBJ2-5; possibly TRBD2 for D (7 bases). The V end lost 2 bases, the J end lost 4 bases, and 15 bases lay between the germline ends. CDR3 length: 15 residues. The germline V gene has CDR1 SGHRS and CDR2 YFSETQ. The CDR3 reads CASSFWGGQIETQYF. Written as DNA, the CDR3 is TGCGCCAGCAGCTTTTGGGGGGGCCAGATAGAGACCCAGTACTTC.

The chain employs TRBV5-1 and TRBJ2-5; D may be TRBD2 (5 bases). In germline, CDR1 is SGHRS, CDR2 YFSETQ. V was clipped by 3 bases and J by 5 bases, with 17 bases between them. The length of the CDR3 is 15 residues. CDR3 in amino acids: CASSWTGNRGETQYF. The DNA of the CDR3 is TGCGCCAGCAGCTGGACGGGGAATCGTGGGGAGACCCAGTACTTC. The full variable domain, with the rest looked up from reference TRBV5-1 and TRBJ2-5, is KAGVTQTPRYLIKTRGQQVTLSCSPISGHRSVSWYQQTPGQGLQFLFEYFSETQRNKGNFPGRFSGRQFSNSRSEMNVSTLELGDSALYLCASSWTGNRGETQYFGPGTRLLVL.

The chain links TRBV30 to TRBJ1-1; D may be TRBD1 (6 bases). This CDR3 comprises 11 residues. The germline V gene encodes CDR1 GTSNPN and CDR2 SVGIG (reference sequence). V lost 3 bases, J lost 10 bases, and 12 bases lay in between. This CDR3 is CAWSRGLGAFF. In DNA form, the CDR3 reads TGTGCCTGGAGCAGGGGATTAGGAGCTTTCTTT.